This T cell receptor beta chain was obtained from a study of graft-versus-host responses after intestinal transplantation. The study, taken as a whole, reports: Detected in recipient marrow were GvH clones, some of which were first observed in ileum or blood. The study found high graft-versus-host to host-versus-graft clonal ratios in allografts of patients with graft-donor T cell macrochimerism.

The repertoire was sequenced with immunoSEQ multiplex PCR; TCRdb's copy has only in-frame clones and lacks some. The profile shows 20,000 to 30,000 clones, less than 90% of them singletons. With respect to this clone: As yet, its antigen is unknown.

The V end lost 7 bases, the J end lost 1 base, and 10 bases lay between the germline ends. The CDR3 runs to 13 residues. Germline loops: CDR1 LNHDA, CDR2 SQIVND (reference sequence). This clonotype was sampled from a human patient who received an intestinal transplant, so some T cells may come from the graft donor. This chain connects TRBV19 to TRBJ1-1, with a tentative D call TRBD1 (6 bases). Material: PBMCs, obtained 28 days after intestinal transplant. The CDR3: CASMGRGNTEAFF. In DNA form, the CDR3 reads TGTGCCAGTATGGGCAGGGGGAACACTGAAGCTTTCTTT.